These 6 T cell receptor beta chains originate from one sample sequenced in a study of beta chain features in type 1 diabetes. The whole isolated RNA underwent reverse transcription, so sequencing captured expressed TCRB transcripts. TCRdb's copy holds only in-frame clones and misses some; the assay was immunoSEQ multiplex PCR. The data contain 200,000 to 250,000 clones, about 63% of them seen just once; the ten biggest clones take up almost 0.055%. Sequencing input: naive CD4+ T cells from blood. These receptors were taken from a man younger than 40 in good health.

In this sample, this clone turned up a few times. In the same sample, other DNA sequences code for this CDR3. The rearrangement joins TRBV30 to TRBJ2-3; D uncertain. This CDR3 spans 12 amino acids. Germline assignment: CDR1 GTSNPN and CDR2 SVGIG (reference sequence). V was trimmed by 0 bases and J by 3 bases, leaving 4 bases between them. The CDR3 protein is CAWSVRTDTQYF. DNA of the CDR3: TGTGCCTGGAGTGTACGTACAGATACGCAGTATTTT.

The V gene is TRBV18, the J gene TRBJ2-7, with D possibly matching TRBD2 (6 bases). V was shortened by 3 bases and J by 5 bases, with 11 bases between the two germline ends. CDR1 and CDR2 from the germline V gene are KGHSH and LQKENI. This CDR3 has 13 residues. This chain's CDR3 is CASSPTTSHEQYF. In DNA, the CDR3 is TGTGCCAGCTCACCTACGACTAGTCACGAGCAGTACTTC.

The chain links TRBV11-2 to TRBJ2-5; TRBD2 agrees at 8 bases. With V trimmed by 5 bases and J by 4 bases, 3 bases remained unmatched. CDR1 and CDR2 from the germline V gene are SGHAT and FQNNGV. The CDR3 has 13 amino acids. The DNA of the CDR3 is TGTGCCAGCAGCGGACTAGCTGGAGAGACCCAGTACTTC. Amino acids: CASSGLAGETQYF.

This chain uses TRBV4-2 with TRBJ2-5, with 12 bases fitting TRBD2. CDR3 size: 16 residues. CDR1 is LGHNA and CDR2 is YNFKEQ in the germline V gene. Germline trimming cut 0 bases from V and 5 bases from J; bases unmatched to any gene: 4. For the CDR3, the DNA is TGTGCCAGCAGCCAAGATCCTGGACTAGCGGGGGAGACCCAGTACTTC. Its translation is CASSQDPGLAGETQYF.

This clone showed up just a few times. Written as DNA, the CDR3 is TGTGCCAGCAGCTTGTGGGCGGCAGATACGCAGTATTTT. Encoded protein: CASSLWAADTQYF. This sequence joins TRBV5-4 and TRBJ2-3, with D unclear. The CDR3 length is 13 residues. From germline, CDR1 is SGHNT and CDR2 YYREEE (reference sequence). Trimming pared 1 base from V and 4 bases from J, leaving 7 bases between. Full variable domain (missing parts from reference TRBV5-4 and TRBJ2-3): ETGVTQSPTHLIKTRGQQVTLRCSSQSGHNTVSWYQQALGQGPQFIFQYYREEENGRGNFPPRFSGLQFPNYSSELNVNALELDDSALYLCASSLWAADTQYFGPGTRLTVL.

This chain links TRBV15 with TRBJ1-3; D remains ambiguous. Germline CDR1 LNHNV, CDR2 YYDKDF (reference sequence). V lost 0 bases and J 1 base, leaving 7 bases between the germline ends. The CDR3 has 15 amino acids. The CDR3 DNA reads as TGTGCCACCAGCAGAGATTGGGTTTCTGGAAACACCATATATTTT. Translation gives CATSRDWVSGNTIYF.